This passage covers 12 T cell receptor beta chains from one sample sequenced in a study of T-cell memory formation after mild COVID-19. From the 5' RACE reads, TCRdb called clonotypes with MiXCR, one entry per CDR3 protein. The table has about 390,000 distinct CDR3 sequences, roughly 20% seen once. Material: PBMCs or a T cell subset sorted from them (not recorded which). The receptors shown here come from an adult woman who had mild COVID-19 (a few samples of this study predate the infection). Cell type and time point are not known.

The sample holds a few counts of this clonotype. The chain employs TRBV7-9 and TRBJ2-2; 8 nucleotides align to TRBD1. Germline V gene lookup returns CDR1 SEHNR and CDR2 FQNEAQ (reference sequence). With V trimmed by 8 bases and J by 5 bases, 4 bases remained unmatched. The CDR3 has 13 amino acids. Here the CDR3 reads CASLDRVTGELFF. The CDR3 nucleotides are TGTGCCAGCCTGGACAGGGTTACCGGGGAGCTGTTTTTT.

The chain combines TRBV6-5 with TRBJ2-1, with D possibly being TRBD1 (5 bases). V gave up 1 base and J gave up 7 bases, with 11 bases separating them. Germline V lookup: CDR1 MNHEY, CDR2 SVGAGI. The CDR3 totals 14 residues. This chain's CDR3 is CASSYLRGRNEQFF. The CDR3 DNA reads TGTGCCAGCAGTTACTTAAGGGGAAGGAATGAGCAGTTCTTC.

Many counts were recorded for this clonotype. The gene calls are TRBV20-1 and TRBJ1-1; D not certain. Germline CDR1 and CDR2: DFQATT and SNEGSKA (reference sequence). There are 15 residues in the CDR3. V was clipped by 7 bases and J by 0 bases, with 18 bases between them. DNA for the CDR3: TGCAGTGTATTCTTACCGGAACAGTTGAACACTGAAGCTTTCTTT. Protein sequence: CSVFLPEQLNTEAFF.

The chain is built from TRBV29-1 and TRBJ2-7, with 11 nucleotides matching TRBD2. CDR1 and CDR2 (germline): SQVTM, ANQGSEA. Trimming took 4 bases from V and 9 from J; bases not matched to a gene: 8. CDR3 length equals 13 residues. The CDR3 DNA reads TGCAGCGTTGTAGGTAGCGGGAGGGCCGTGCAGTACTTC. Its protein product is CSVVGSGRAVQYF.

The table lists this clonotype with a few counts. The chain is built from TRBV11-2 and TRBJ2-1, with 7 positions matching TRBD1. The germline V gene encodes CDR1 SGHAT and CDR2 FQNNGV. The trim removed 2 bases at V and 2 bases at J, leaving 3 bases unmatched. This CDR3 is 15 amino acids long. The CDR3 region is CASSLWTGAYNEQFF. DNA of the CDR3: TGTGCCAGCAGCTTATGGACAGGAGCCTACAATGAGCAGTTCTTC.

CDR3 bases: TGCAGTGCTACCCCCGGGGACACCGCTTCGGGAACCCAGTACTTC. Translating it yields CSATPGDTASGTQYF. This rearrangement joins TRBV20-1 to TRBJ2-5; TRBD1 might be the D (6 bases). Germline V gene sequence: CDR1 DFQATT, CDR2 SNEGSKA (reference sequence). The CDR3 contains 15 residues. V lost 4 bases and J 8 bases, leaving 23 bases between the germline ends.

The chain has TRBV29-1 and TRBJ1-2; possible D gene TRBD1, 6 bases. Trimming cost V 5 bases and J 2 bases, with 9 bases left between them. Germline V gene data show CDR1 as SQVTM and CDR2 as ANQGSEA. This CDR3 is 12 amino acids long. This chain's CDR3 is CSVRGGNYGYTF. CDR3 coding DNA: TGCAGCGTTCGAGGGGGGAACTATGGCTACACCTTC.

This clonotype was recorded many times. The chain has TRBV3-1 and TRBJ1-1, with no clear D. CDR3 length: 11 amino acids. Trimming left V 6 bases short and J 7 bases short, with 9 bases between. The germline V gene encodes CDR1 LGHDT and CDR2 YNNKEL (reference sequence). The CDR3 here is CASRGADEAFF. The CDR3 nucleotides read TGTGCCAGCAGGGGCGCGGATGAAGCTTTCTTT.

A few counts support this clonotype. This sequence joins TRBV4-1 and TRBJ1-4; D might be TRBD1 (6 bases). This CDR3 spans 15 amino acids. Trimming pared 5 bases from V and 8 bases from J, leaving 18 bases between. The germline CDR1 and CDR2 sequences are MGHRA and YSYEKL. CDR3 region: CASSSWGTSEEKLFF. The CDR3 DNA reads TGCGCCAGCAGCTCGTGGGGGACATCAGAGGAAAAACTGTTTTTT.

This clonotype has just a few counts. The CDR3 here is CASSLAWAVEGQPQHF. The CDR3 bases are TGTGCCAGCAGCTTAGCGTGGGCTGTTGAGGGTCAGCCCCAGCATTTT. J is TRBJ1-5 and V is TRBV7-2; D call uncertain. The germline gives CDR1 SGHTA, CDR2 FQGNSA. Trimming shortened V by 0 bases and J by 6 bases, and 15 bases separated the two germline ends. The CDR3 runs to 16 residues.

This rearrangement joins TRBV7-9 to TRBJ1-6; D possibly corresponds to TRBD1 (6 bases). The germline V and J ends were trimmed by 0 bases and 1 base, with 13 bases remaining between them. The CDR3 spans 18 residues. The V gene's germline CDR1 is SEHNR and CDR2 FQNEAQ (reference sequence). The CDR3 reads CASSLAMAGASYNSPLHF. As DNA, the CDR3 is TGTGCCAGCAGCTTAGCGATGGCAGGGGCGTCCTATAATTCACCCCTCCACTTT. The whole variable domain, filled in from reference TRBV7-9 and TRBJ1-6, reads DTGVSQNPRHKITKRGQNVTFRCDPISEHNRLYWYRQTLGQGPEFLTYFQNEAQLEKSRLLSDRFSAERPKGSFSTLEIQRTEQGDSAMYLCASSLAMAGASYNSPLHFGNGTRLTVT.

The chain links TRBV18 to TRBJ2-1; D remains ambiguous. The CDR3 extends over 14 amino acids. V dropped 2 bases and J dropped 5 bases, with 10 bases sitting between them. The V gene's germline CDR1 is KGHSH and CDR2 LQKENI. This chain's CDR3 is CASSPGKRDNEQFF. In DNA form, the CDR3 reads TGTGCCAGCTCACCAGGGAAACGGGACAATGAGCAGTTCTTC.